This T cell receptor beta chain originates from a study of blood T cells in healthy people across ages. On this clonotype: Its target is unknown.

General study findings and limits: Long-lived donors exceeded aged donors in naive CD4+ cells and diversity.

Using a J-beta primer mix together with a sample-barcoded 5' primer, a second PCR was run for about 6 to 12 cycles. A single record per CDR3 protein comes from TCRdb applying MiXCR to the 5' RACE reads. Found here are about 1.8 million distinct CDR3 sequences, about 50% of them singletons; the top ten hold approximately 2%. V lost 4 bases and J lost 2; bases outside the gene matches: 10. The length of the CDR3 is 17 residues. Germline assignment: CDR1 LNHDA and CDR2 SQIVND (reference sequence). This clonotype was obtained from a woman in her 40s in good health. V gene TRBV19 combines with J gene TRBJ1-5; 8 nucleotides agree with TRBD1. Sequenced material: blood. The CDR3 DNA sequence: TGTGCCAGTAGTACCCAGGGGGCCCTACCCGGCAATCAGCCCCAGCATTTT. Translating it yields CASSTQGALPGNQPQHF.